The TCR beta chain described here comes from a study of T-cell reconstitution after alpha-beta-depleted transplantation in children. Germline CDR1 is SGHTA and CDR2 is FQGNSA. The CDR3 loop spans 14 amino acids. J lost 6 bases, V lost 3 bases, and 6 bases had no gene match. A library of TCRbeta sequences, prepared with unique molecular identifiers, was generated. TCRdb redid the calling of the PCR reads with MiXCR, one entry per CDR3 protein. The sample holds about 610,000 distinct CDR3 sequences, about 10% seen once. In this sample, this clonotype turned up a few times. The chain carries TRBV7-2 and TRBJ2-3, with 7 bases aligning to TRBD1. This specimen was PBMCs from the stem cell graft donor, taken from the stem cell graft. This sequence was found in a human donor who donated a stem cell graft to a child with acute myeloid leukemia. The CDR3 spells CASSFTTGWDTQYF. The CDR3 region has the DNA TGTGCCAGCAGCTTCACGACAGGGTGGGATACGCAGTATTTT.